The clone carrying this T cell receptor beta chain was seen many times. The data were obtained in a study of identical twins. The CDR3 contains 14 residues. V shed 3 bases, J shed 8 bases, and the junction held 4 bases outside the gene matches. MiXCR, run by TCRdb on the 5' RACE reads, gives a single entry per CDR3 protein. This sample has approximately 500,000 distinct CDR3 sequences, with around 15% found just once. The data were also submitted as part of a second study, on yellow fever vaccine responses in identical twins.

The sample was CD4+ T cells sorted from blood. The chain links TRBV12-3 or TRBV12-4 to TRBJ1-4; 9 bases fit TRBD1. The TCR sequence derives from a woman between 18 and 29 years old in good health. The chain's CDR3 is CASSFRQGGEKLFF. The CDR3 bases are TGTGCCAGCAGTTTCAGACAGGGGGGGGAAAAACTGTTTTTT.